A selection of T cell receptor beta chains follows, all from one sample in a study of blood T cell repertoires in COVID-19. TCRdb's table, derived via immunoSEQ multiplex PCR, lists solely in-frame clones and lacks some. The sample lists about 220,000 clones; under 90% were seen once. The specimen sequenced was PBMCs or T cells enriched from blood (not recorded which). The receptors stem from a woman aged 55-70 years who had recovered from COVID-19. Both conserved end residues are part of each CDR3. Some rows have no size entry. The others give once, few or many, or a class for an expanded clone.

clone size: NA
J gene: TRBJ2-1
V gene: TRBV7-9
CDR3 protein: CASSLVEATYSYNEQFF

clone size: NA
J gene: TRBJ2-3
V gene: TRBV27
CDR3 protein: CASSSAGTGGPDTQYF

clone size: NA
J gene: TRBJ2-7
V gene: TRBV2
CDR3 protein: CASRGQGSYEQYF

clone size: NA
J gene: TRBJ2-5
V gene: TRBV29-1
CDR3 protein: CSVEPGQETQYF

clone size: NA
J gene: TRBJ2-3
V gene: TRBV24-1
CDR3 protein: CATSDLIRDTQYF

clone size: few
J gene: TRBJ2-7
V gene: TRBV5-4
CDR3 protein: CASSYQNRDYEQYF

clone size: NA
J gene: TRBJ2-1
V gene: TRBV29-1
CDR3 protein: CSVDRGSYNEQFF

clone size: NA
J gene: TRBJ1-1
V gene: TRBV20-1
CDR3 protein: CSASPGNTEAFF

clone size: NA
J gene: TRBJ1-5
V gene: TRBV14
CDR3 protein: CASSHGHYSNQPQHF

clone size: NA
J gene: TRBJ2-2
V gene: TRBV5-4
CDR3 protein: CASSLQGVLSGELFF

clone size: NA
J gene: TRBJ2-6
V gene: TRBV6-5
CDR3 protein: CASTTGANVLTF

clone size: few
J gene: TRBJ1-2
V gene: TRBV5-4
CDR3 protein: CASSLESGQVFGYGYTF

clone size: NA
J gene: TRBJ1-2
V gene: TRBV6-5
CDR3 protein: CASSYSAQDYGYTF

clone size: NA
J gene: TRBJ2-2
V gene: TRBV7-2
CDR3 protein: CASSFDGMANTGELFF

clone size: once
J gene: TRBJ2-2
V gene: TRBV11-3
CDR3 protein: CASSWNRAGELFF

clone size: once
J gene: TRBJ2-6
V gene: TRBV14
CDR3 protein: CASSQWGLAGESSGANVLTF

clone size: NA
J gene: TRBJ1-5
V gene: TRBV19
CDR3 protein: CASRQTGMYSNQPQHF

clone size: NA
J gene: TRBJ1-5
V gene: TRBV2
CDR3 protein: CASRGQLSNQPQHF

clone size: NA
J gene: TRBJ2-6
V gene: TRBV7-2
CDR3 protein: CASRYGLSGANVLTF

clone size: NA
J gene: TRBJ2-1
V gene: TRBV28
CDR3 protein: CASSFRGLSSYNEQFF

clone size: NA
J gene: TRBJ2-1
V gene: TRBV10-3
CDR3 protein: CAIKLADSYNEQFF

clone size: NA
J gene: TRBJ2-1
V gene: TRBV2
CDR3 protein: CASSSGSWNEQFF

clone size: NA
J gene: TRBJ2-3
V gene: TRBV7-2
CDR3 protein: CASSTGLAEATDTQYF

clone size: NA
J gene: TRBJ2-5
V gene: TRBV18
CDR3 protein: CASSRPGGQETQYF

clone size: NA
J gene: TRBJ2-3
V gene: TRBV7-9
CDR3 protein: CASRPGTALDGTQYF

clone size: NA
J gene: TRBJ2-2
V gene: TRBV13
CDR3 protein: CASSQRLAGLNTGELFF

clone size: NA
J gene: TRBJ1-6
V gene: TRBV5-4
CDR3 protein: CASSYRTGHNSPLHF

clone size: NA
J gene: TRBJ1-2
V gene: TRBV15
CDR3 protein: CATSRDNGEAGYTF

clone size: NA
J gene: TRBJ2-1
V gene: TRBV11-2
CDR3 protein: CASSLATPGVQFF

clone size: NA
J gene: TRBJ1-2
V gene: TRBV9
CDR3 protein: CASSVVGAPYTF

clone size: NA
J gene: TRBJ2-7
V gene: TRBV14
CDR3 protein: CASSPLVWGSSYEQYF

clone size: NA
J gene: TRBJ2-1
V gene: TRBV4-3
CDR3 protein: CASSRKMGLAGGNEQFF

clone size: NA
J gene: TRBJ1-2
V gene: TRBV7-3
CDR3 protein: CASSSGQGARYGYTF

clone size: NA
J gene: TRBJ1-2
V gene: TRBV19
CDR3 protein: CASSIKGQVGFDGYTF

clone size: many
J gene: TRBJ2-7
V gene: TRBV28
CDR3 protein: CASSRPFGEQYF

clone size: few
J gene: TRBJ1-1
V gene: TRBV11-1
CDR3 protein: CASSLELNTEAFF

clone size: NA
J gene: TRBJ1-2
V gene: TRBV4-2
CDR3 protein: CASSQVRGSYGYTF

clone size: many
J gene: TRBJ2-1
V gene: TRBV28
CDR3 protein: CASSSLKGGNEQFF

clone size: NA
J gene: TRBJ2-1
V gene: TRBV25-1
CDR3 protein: CASSEPAGNEQFF

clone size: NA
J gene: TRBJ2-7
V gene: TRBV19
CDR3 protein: CASSVTALGTATYEQYF

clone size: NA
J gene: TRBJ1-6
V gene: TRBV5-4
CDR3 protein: CASSLPGQGLSPLHF

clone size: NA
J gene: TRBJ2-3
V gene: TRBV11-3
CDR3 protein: CASSSRTGSLDTQYF

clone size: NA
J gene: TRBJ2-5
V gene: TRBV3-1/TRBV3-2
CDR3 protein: CASSRRLADGQETQYF

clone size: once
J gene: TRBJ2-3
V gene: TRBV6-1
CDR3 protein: CASSEGPGLAATDTQYF

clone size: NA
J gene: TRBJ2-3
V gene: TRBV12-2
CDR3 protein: CASRLPWMGPTDTQYF

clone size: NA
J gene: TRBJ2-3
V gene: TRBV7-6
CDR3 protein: CASSLISLSTDTQYF

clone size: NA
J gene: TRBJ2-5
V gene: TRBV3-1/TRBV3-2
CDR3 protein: CASSPRTGGQETQYF

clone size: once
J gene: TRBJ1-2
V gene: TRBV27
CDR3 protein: CASSLRQGLDYGYTF

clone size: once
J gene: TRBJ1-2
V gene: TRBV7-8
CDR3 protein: CASSLEQGVRGYTF

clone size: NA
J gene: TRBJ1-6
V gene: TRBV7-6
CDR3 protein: CASSRDRGDSPLHF

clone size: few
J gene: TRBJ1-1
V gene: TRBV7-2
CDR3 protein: CASSLVSETEAFF

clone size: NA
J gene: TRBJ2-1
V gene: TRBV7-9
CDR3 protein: CASSRTGREGGEQFF

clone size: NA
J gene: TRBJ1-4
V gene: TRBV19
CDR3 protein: CASSTTGQIEKLFF

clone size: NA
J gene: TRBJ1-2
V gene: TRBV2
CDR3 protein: CASTIGLTFYGYTF

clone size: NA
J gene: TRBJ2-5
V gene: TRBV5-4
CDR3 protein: CASSPGTSGGETQYF

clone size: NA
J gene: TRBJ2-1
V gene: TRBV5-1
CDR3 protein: CASSLVGGAGDEQFF

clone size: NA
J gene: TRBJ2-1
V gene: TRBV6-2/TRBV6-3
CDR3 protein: CASSYRDYPYNEQFF

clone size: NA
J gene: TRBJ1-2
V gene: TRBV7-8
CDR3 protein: CASSLARTNYGYTF

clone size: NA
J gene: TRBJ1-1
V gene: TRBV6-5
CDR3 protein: CASSHRRLGATEAFF

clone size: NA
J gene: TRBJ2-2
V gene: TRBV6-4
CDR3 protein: CASRGPPGLAGGPNTGELFF